The T cell receptor (beta chain) described here comes from a study of shared clonotypes between healthy human individuals. Study in general: A donor's plate count was three for CD4 naive and three for CD4 memory; CD8 naive had two and CD8 memory one.

Within Nashville, Tennessee resided all donors, each a Caucasian adult. Trimming pared 6 bases from V and 0 bases from J, leaving 14 bases between. The CDR3 length is 15 residues. Germline V CDR1 and CDR2: MDHEN, SYDVKM. Deep level was the assay's run setting. Per sorted-subset replicate PCR, input was 200 to 250 ng DNA, representing around 29,000 T cell genomes. The method was immunoSEQ multiplex PCR; TCRdb's version includes in-frame clones alone and lacks a portion of them. Counted here are fewer than 3 million clones, 85% to 95% occurring once; the ten biggest clones make up approximately 0.39%. The V gene is TRBV28, the J gene TRBJ2-5, with D unresolved. This sequence originates from a man between 18 and 29 years old in good health. Some clones in this sample may be carry-over from other donors' samples. The sample consisted of naive CD4+ T cells from PBMCs. Subset here: CD45RA+ positively selected. CDR3 bases: TGTGCCAGCAGCGCGAGGACGGGCAACCAAGAGACCCAGTACTTC. The encoded protein is CASSARTGNQETQYF.